A selection of T cell receptor beta chains follows, all from one sample in a study of identical twins. TCRdb reanalysed the 5' RACE reads using MiXCR and keeps one entry per CDR3 protein. The sample yields 1.5 million to 2 million distinct CDR3 sequences, roughly a third seen once. Source material: cord blood. All receptors come from a newborn girl in good health. Both conserved end residues are part of each CDR3. The order of the fields is V gene, J gene, D gene, clone size, CDR3 DNA, CDR3 protein. The D gene is left open where the match is weak. Rows may omit the clone size; those that give it use once, few, many or a size class.

V gene: TRBV12-3/TRBV12-4
J gene: TRBJ2-1
D gene: .
clone size: .
CDR3 DNA: TGTGCCAGCAGTTTAGTAGCAGGGACCCTTTACAATGAGCAGTTCTTC
CDR3 protein: CASSLVAGTLYNEQFF

V gene: TRBV5-1
J gene: TRBJ2-7
D gene: TRBD1
clone size: few
CDR3 DNA: TGCGCCAGCAGCTTGGCCGTGGGACAGAGCTCCTACGAGCAGTACTTC
CDR3 protein: CASSLAVGQSSYEQYF

V gene: TRBV20-1
J gene: TRBJ2-7
D gene: .
clone size: .
CDR3 DNA: TGCAGTGCTAGAGCCCCGCAGCAGTACTTC
CDR3 protein: CSARAPQQYF

V gene: TRBV29-1
J gene: TRBJ2-7
D gene: TRBD2
clone size: few
CDR3 DNA: TGCAGCGTTTACCCGGGACTAGCTCGGGACGAGCAGTACTTC
CDR3 protein: CSVYPGLARDEQYF

V gene: TRBV19
J gene: TRBJ2-5
D gene: TRBD2
clone size: .
CDR3 DNA: TGTGCCAGTAGGAGAGCGGGGAATCTACGACAGACCCAGTACTTC
CDR3 protein: CASRRAGNLRQTQYF

V gene: TRBV5-1
J gene: TRBJ2-1
D gene: .
clone size: few
CDR3 DNA: TGCGCCAGCAGCTTGAGGGCGCGGGGAGAGCAGTTCTTC
CDR3 protein: CASSLRARGEQFF

V gene: TRBV5-5
J gene: TRBJ2-7
D gene: .
clone size: .
CDR3 DNA: TGTGCCAGCAGCACCCCAGGGACCTACGAGCAGTACTTC
CDR3 protein: CASSTPGTYEQYF

V gene: TRBV2
J gene: TRBJ2-3
D gene: TRBD2
clone size: .
CDR3 DNA: TGTGCCAGCAGTGGGACTAGCGGAGTCACAGATACGCAGTATTTT
CDR3 protein: CASSGTSGVTDTQYF

V gene: TRBV12-5
J gene: TRBJ2-1
D gene: TRBD2
clone size: many
CDR3 DNA: TGTGCTAGTGGTTCCCCGACTAGCGTCGGCGATGAGCAGTTCTTC
CDR3 protein: CASGSPTSVGDEQFF

V gene: TRBV11-2
J gene: TRBJ2-7
D gene: .
clone size: few
CDR3 DNA: TGTGCCAGCAGCCCCCCGGACTCAATTTACGAGCAGTACTTC
CDR3 protein: CASSPPDSIYEQYF

V gene: TRBV5-5
J gene: TRBJ1-1
D gene: .
clone size: .
CDR3 DNA: TGTGCCAGCAGCACAGGGAGCCATAACACTGAAGCTTTCTTT
CDR3 protein: CASSTGSHNTEAFF

V gene: TRBV30
J gene: TRBJ2-2
D gene: .
clone size: .
CDR3 DNA: TGTGCCTGGACCGCTAGGAGAACGAACACCGGGGAGCTGTTTTTT
CDR3 protein: CAWTARRTNTGELFF

V gene: TRBV7-9
J gene: TRBJ1-2
D gene: TRBD1
clone size: few
CDR3 DNA: TGTGCCAGCAGCCTTAGACAGGGGAGGAGGGCTAACTATGGCTACACCTTC
CDR3 protein: CASSLRQGRRANYGYTF

V gene: TRBV27
J gene: TRBJ2-1
D gene: TRBD2
clone size: few
CDR3 DNA: TGTGCCAGCAGTCTCCGGACCAGCGGGAGGTACGTTGAGCAGTTCTTC
CDR3 protein: CASSLRTSGRYVEQFF

V gene: TRBV10-3
J gene: TRBJ2-7
D gene: TRBD2
clone size: .
CDR3 DNA: TGTGCCTTCGGACTAGCGGGGGCCTCCTCCTACGAGCAGTACTTC
CDR3 protein: CAFGLAGASSYEQYF

V gene: TRBV19
J gene: TRBJ2-5
D gene: TRBD2
clone size: .
CDR3 DNA: TGTGCCAGTAGTATCCTAGCGGGAGGAAGGAATGAGCAGTACTTC
CDR3 protein: CASSILAGGRNEQYF

V gene: TRBV20-1
J gene: TRBJ2-4
D gene: TRBD2
clone size: .
CDR3 DNA: TGCAGTGCAAAGAAGACTAGCGGGAAATACATTCAGTACTTC
CDR3 protein: CSAKKTSGKYIQYF

V gene: TRBV5-6
J gene: TRBJ2-3
D gene: TRBD2
clone size: .
CDR3 DNA: TGTGCCAGCAGCATGGAAACTAGCGGCCAGAGCACAGATACGCAGTATTTT
CDR3 protein: CASSMETSGQSTDTQYF

V gene: TRBV7-9
J gene: TRBJ1-1
D gene: .
clone size: .
CDR3 DNA: TGTGCCAGCAGCTTAGGGAGTGGGGCTTGGACTGAAGCTTTCTTT
CDR3 protein: CASSLGSGAWTEAFF

V gene: TRBV3-1
J gene: TRBJ1-2
D gene: .
clone size: .
CDR3 DNA: TGTGCCAGCAGCCAAGAAGGTCGGGGCAAAGAACCTGGCTACACCTTC
CDR3 protein: CASSQEGRGKEPGYTF

V gene: TRBV27
J gene: TRBJ1-4
D gene: TRBD1
clone size: .
CDR3 DNA: TGTGCCAGCCCTACCGGGGACAGGGGTGAAAAACTGTTTTTT
CDR3 protein: CASPTGDRGEKLFF

V gene: TRBV19
J gene: TRBJ1-1
D gene: .
clone size: few
CDR3 DNA: TGTGCCAGTAGCCTCTTTAGGTTCAACACTGAAGCTTTCTTT
CDR3 protein: CASSLFRFNTEAFF

V gene: TRBV5-1
J gene: TRBJ2-1
D gene: TRBD2
clone size: many
CDR3 DNA: TGCGCCAGCAGCCCCCCCAGCGGGGGGTACAATGAGCAGTTCTTC
CDR3 protein: CASSPPSGGYNEQFF

V gene: TRBV11-2
J gene: TRBJ2-3
D gene: .
clone size: few
CDR3 DNA: TGTGCCAGCAGCTTAGGTCCCGACTCTGATACGCAGTATTTT
CDR3 protein: CASSLGPDSDTQYF

V gene: TRBV20-1
J gene: TRBJ1-2
D gene: .
clone size: few
CDR3 DNA: TGCAGTGCTAGAGATAATCAGTTAGCTAACTATGGCTACACCTTC
CDR3 protein: CSARDNQLANYGYTF

V gene: TRBV2
J gene: TRBJ1-2
D gene: .
clone size: .
CDR3 DNA: TGTGCCAGCAGAGGGCCAGGGGTCCCACCTAACTATGGCTACACCTTC
CDR3 protein: CASRGPGVPPNYGYTF

V gene: TRBV19
J gene: TRBJ2-5
D gene: TRBD2
clone size: .
CDR3 DNA: TGTGCCAGTAGTATTCAAGGACTAGCGGGTCCCCGTCAGACCCAGTACTTC
CDR3 protein: CASSIQGLAGPRQTQYF

V gene: TRBV20-1
J gene: TRBJ2-2
D gene: .
clone size: .
CDR3 DNA: TGCAGTGCCAGCCCAAAAATCCCCGGGGAGCTGTTTTTT
CDR3 protein: CSASPKIPGELFF

V gene: TRBV10-3
J gene: TRBJ2-3
D gene: .
clone size: few
CDR3 DNA: TGTGCCACTACCGTAGGGGGGGCCACAGATACGCAGTATTTT
CDR3 protein: CATTVGGATDTQYF

V gene: TRBV10-3
J gene: TRBJ2-1
D gene: .
clone size: .
CDR3 DNA: TGTGCCATCAGTGGGGGACACTCAAAAGAGACCCAGTTCTTC
CDR3 protein: CAISGGHSKETQFF

V gene: TRBV20-1
J gene: TRBJ1-4
D gene: .
clone size: few
CDR3 DNA: TGCAGTGCTAGGGTTACCGGGCCGAGGTCAAATGAAAAACTGTTTTTT
CDR3 protein: CSARVTGPRSNEKLFF

V gene: TRBV6-4
J gene: TRBJ2-3
D gene: .
clone size: .
CDR3 DNA: TGTGCCAGCAGTGACTCGTCCCGCACAGATACGCGGTATTTT
CDR3 protein: CASSDSSRTDTRYF

V gene: TRBV29-1
J gene: TRBJ1-1
D gene: .
clone size: .
CDR3 DNA: TGCAGCGTTGAAGATTTCCTTGACATTTTGAACACTGAAGCTTTCTTT
CDR3 protein: CSVEDFLDILNTEAFF

V gene: TRBV5-1
J gene: TRBJ1-1
D gene: TRBD1
clone size: .
CDR3 DNA: TGCGCCAGCAGCTTGGCCACGACAGGGGGCACTGAAGCTTTCTTT
CDR3 protein: CASSLATTGGTEAFF

V gene: TRBV6-6
J gene: TRBJ2-7
D gene: .
clone size: .
CDR3 DNA: TGTGCCAGCAACTCTCCGGTAGACCCCTACAATGAGCAGTACTTC
CDR3 protein: CASNSPVDPYNEQYF

V gene: TRBV11-2
J gene: TRBJ2-1
D gene: .
clone size: many
CDR3 DNA: TGTGCCAGCAGCTCGGGGGGCGGTGAGCAGTTCTTC
CDR3 protein: CASSSGGGEQFF

V gene: TRBV7-8
J gene: TRBJ2-3
D gene: .
clone size: .
CDR3 DNA: TGTGCCAGCAAAATCGGGAGAGGGGCCACAGATACGCAGTATTTT
CDR3 protein: CASKIGRGATDTQYF

V gene: TRBV20-1
J gene: TRBJ2-1
D gene: TRBD2
clone size: .
CDR3 DNA: TGCAGTGCTACAGCGGGAGGGTGGTACAATGAGCAGTTCTTC
CDR3 protein: CSATAGGWYNEQFF

V gene: TRBV2
J gene: TRBJ2-7
D gene: .
clone size: .
CDR3 DNA: TGTGCCCCCCAACAAGTTTTCTACGAGCAGTACTTC
CDR3 protein: CAPQQVFYEQYF

V gene: TRBV7-2
J gene: TRBJ2-7
D gene: TRBD1
clone size: .
CDR3 DNA: TGTGCCAGCAGACGCTCCGGGACAGGGGGACCCTACGAGCAGTACTTC
CDR3 protein: CASRRSGTGGPYEQYF

V gene: TRBV9
J gene: TRBJ1-2
D gene: TRBD1
clone size: .
CDR3 DNA: TGTGCCAGCAGCGTAGGCCACAGGGGAGGGGATGGCTACACCTTC
CDR3 protein: CASSVGHRGGDGYTF

V gene: TRBV7-8
J gene: TRBJ2-5
D gene: .
clone size: few
CDR3 DNA: TGTGCCAGCAGCCCAACACGGACAAGACCGATTAAAGAGCAGTACTTC
CDR3 protein: CASSPTRTRPIKEQYF

V gene: TRBV2
J gene: TRBJ2-7
D gene: TRBD2
clone size: few
CDR3 DNA: TGTGCCAGCAGCCGTGGGGGTCTAAAGGGACTAGCGGGCCCCTACGAGCAGTACTTC
CDR3 protein: CASSRGGLKGLAGPYEQYF

V gene: TRBV12-3/TRBV12-4
J gene: TRBJ2-7
D gene: TRBD2
clone size: .
CDR3 DNA: TGTGCCAGCAGACCGAGGCTAGCGGGGGCATACGAGCAGTACTTC
CDR3 protein: CASRPRLAGAYEQYF

V gene: TRBV20-1
J gene: TRBJ2-7
D gene: .
clone size: .
CDR3 DNA: TGCAGTGCTAGGGGGACCGGGGGCACCTACGAGCAGTACTTC
CDR3 protein: CSARGTGGTYEQYF

V gene: TRBV28
J gene: TRBJ2-3
D gene: TRBD2
clone size: many
CDR3 DNA: TGTGCCAGCAGGGGGACTAGCGGTTATACGCAGTATTTT
CDR3 protein: CASRGTSGYTQYF

V gene: TRBV12-3/TRBV12-4
J gene: TRBJ1-2
D gene: TRBD1
clone size: many
CDR3 DNA: TGTGCCAGCAGTACAGGGGTGGGCTATGGCTACACCTTC
CDR3 protein: CASSTGVGYGYTF

V gene: TRBV2
J gene: TRBJ1-2
D gene: .
clone size: once
CDR3 DNA: TGTGCCAGCAGTGAGGTACGGGATCCTAACTATGGCTACACCTTC
CDR3 protein: CASSEVRDPNYGYTF

V gene: TRBV12-3/TRBV12-4
J gene: TRBJ1-1
D gene: TRBD1
clone size: few
CDR3 DNA: TGTGCCAGCAGTTCTCGGGGACAGGACACTGAAGCTTTCTTT
CDR3 protein: CASSSRGQDTEAFF

V gene: TRBV6-6
J gene: TRBJ1-1
D gene: .
clone size: .
CDR3 DNA: TGTGCCAGCAGTTACGGGGTAGAAGGAGCTTTCTTT
CDR3 protein: CASSYGVEGAFF

V gene: TRBV4-1
J gene: TRBJ2-7
D gene: .
clone size: many
CDR3 DNA: TGCGCCAGCAGCCAAGTAGTGACCTACGAGCAGTACTTC
CDR3 protein: CASSQVVTYEQYF